This entry is about one T cell receptor beta chain. Its antigen is not known. The sample originates from a study of cytomegalovirus exposure and HLA in healthy donors. Points from the study as a whole: According to a subsequent analysis, TCR clusters identified in the first cohort showed a tendency to co-occur across the approximately 120 validation repertoires.

Donors were drawn from the 120-subject validation cohort, separate from the approximately 670-subject first cohort. Assay used: immunoSEQ multiplex PCR; TCRdb lists only in-frame clones, some missing. The data contain some 170,000 clones, about nine tenths of them singletons. This TCR derives from a woman younger than 30 in good health and CMV-seropositive. Sequenced: PBMCs.

The CDR3 region has the DNA TGTGCCAGCAGTTTCCCGATGGGGCGGGAGGGCCAGTACTTC. It specifies CASSFPMGREGQYF. The chain links TRBV28 to TRBJ2-7, with 9 bases lining up with TRBD2. The CDR3 runs to 14 residues. The junction had 10 bases not matched to a gene; V was cut back by 3 bases and J by 10 bases. From germline, CDR1 is MDHEN and CDR2 SYDVKM.